This T cell receptor (beta chain) emerged from a study of radiation and T cells in renal cell carcinoma. General observations from the study: In blood, top tumor clones expanded by 2 weeks, shrinking by 4. Without pretreatment biopsies, baseline tumor clonotype presence was undetermined.

The junction had 8 bases not matched to a gene; V was cut back by 4 bases and J by 8 bases. Germline V gene lookup returns CDR1 SGHRS and CDR2 YFSETQ. CDR3 length: 16 residues. TCRdb's copy holds only in-frame clones and misses some; the assay was immunoSEQ multiplex PCR. This table has 100,000 to 150,000 clones, about 88% appearing once. About this clone itself: Its antigen is as yet unknown.

Time point defined: blood 2 weeks post-SBRT. Stated treatment: 15 Gy SBRT to primary tumor, nephrectomy 4 weeks later. The chain has TRBV5-1 and TRBJ2-1; 14 nucleotides match TRBD2. The clonotype was recovered from a woman between 70 and 85 years old with renal cell carcinoma. The sequencing used blood, collected from a patient whose treatment included radiotherapy and nephrectomy. In DNA form, the CDR3 reads TGCGCCAGCAGCCGGGGACTAGCGGGGGCGGGCGATGAGCAGTTCTTC. This sequence encodes CASSRGLAGAGDEQFF.